These 20 T cell receptor beta chains share one sample of origin, sequenced in a study of cytomegalovirus exposure and HLA in healthy donors. Here immunoSEQ multiplex PCR was the method, and the copy in TCRdb shows in-frame clones only, minus some. The table includes around 220,000 clones, roughly 83% detected once. The specimen was PBMCs. The source of these receptors is a woman aged 30 to 39 in good health and CMV-seropositive.

The chain couples TRBV5-1 to TRBJ2-1; D tentatively fits TRBD1 or TRBD2 (6 bases each). The CDR3 has 16 residues. The V end lost 4 bases, the J end lost 6 bases, and 20 bases lay between the germline ends. CDR1 SGHRS and CDR2 YFSETQ come from the germline V gene. The CDR3 bases are TGCGCCAGCAGCCCGGAGGGTAGCGGAGGGGGCAATGAGCAGTTCTTC. Protein: CASSPEGSGGGNEQFF.

The chain carries TRBV13 and TRBJ2-5; 12 bases align to TRBD2. Germline-derived CDR1 and CDR2 are PRHDT and FYEKMQ (reference sequence). The CDR3 is 16 residues long. J was trimmed by 4 bases and V by 6 bases; bases with no gene match: 9. CDR3 loop: CASSPRGTSGRETQYF. The DNA of the CDR3 is TGTGCCAGCAGTCCCCGCGGGACTAGCGGGCGAGAGACCCAGTACTTC.

The chain links TRBV2 to TRBJ2-3, with 8 bases fitting TRBD2. V lost 7 bases and J lost 0; bases outside the gene matches: 3. CDR1 and CDR2 (germline): SNHLY, FYNNEI. The CDR3 is 14 amino acids. DNA for the CDR3: TGTGCCAGCAAGACTAGCGTTAGCACAGATACGCAGTATTTT. This encodes CASKTSVSTDTQYF.

In this sample, this clone turned up a few times. The chain uses TRBV7-9 and TRBJ2-5; D gene uncertain. Germline V gene sequence: CDR1 SEHNR, CDR2 FQNEAQ (reference sequence). The CDR3 covers 15 residues. Trimming removed 1 base from V and 2 bases from J, with 11 bases in between. CDR3 loop: CASSLDFLAQETQYF. CDR3 nucleotides: TGTGCCAGCAGCTTAGACTTCCTGGCGCAAGAGACCCAGTACTTC.

This clone was detected only once. V gene TRBV9 combines with J gene TRBJ2-7; 11 bases match TRBD2. This CDR3 contains 15 residues. Germline V gives CDR1 SGDLS, CDR2 YYNGEE. Trimming cost V 4 bases and J 5 bases; bases outside gene matches: 8. The CDR3 sequence: CASSPRLAGTDEQYF. The CDR3 region has the DNA TGTGCCAGCAGCCCTCGACTAGCGGGAACCGACGAGCAGTACTTC. Full variable domain (remainder filled in from reference TRBV9 and TRBJ2-7): DSGVTQTPKHLITATGQRVTLRCSPRSGDLSVYWYQQSLDQGLQFLIQYYNGEERAKGNILERFSAQQFPDLHSELNLSSLELGDSALYFCASSPRLAGTDEQYFGPGTRLTVT.

This chain links TRBV10-3 with TRBJ2-3; D gene ambiguous. Germline CDR1 reads ENHRY; CDR2 reads SYGVKD. V lost 10 bases and J lost 3, with 11 bases in between. The CDR3 is made up of 12 amino acids. The chain's CDR3 is CATARPTDTQYF. Written as DNA, the CDR3 is TGTGCCACCGCCAGACCGACAGATACGCAGTATTTT.

This clone was seen at least ten times. CDR3 in amino acids: CASSFRDSYTF. The CDR3 DNA follows: TGCGCCAGCAGCTTCCGGGACAGCTACACCTTC. The V call is TRBV5-1, the J call TRBJ1-2; a weak D match, TRBD1 (6 bases). Between the trimmed V and J ends, which lost 2 bases and 9 bases, there was a span of 8 bases. The CDR3 is 11 amino acids. Germline CDR1 is SGHRS and CDR2 is YFSETQ.

CDR3 DNA sequence: TGTGCCAGCAGCGGGACTGGTCGGACCAATGAGCAGTTCTTC. Encoded protein: CASSGTGRTNEQFF. The chain employs TRBV6-1 and TRBJ2-1, with TRBD2 as a possible D gene (6 bases). Trimming took off 6 bases at V and 6 bases at J, with 15 bases between the two ends. The germline V gene encodes CDR1 MNHNS and CDR2 SASEGT. The CDR3 contains 14 residues.

This clone has a handful of counts. V and J are TRBV11-2 and TRBJ2-7; D is unresolved. Trimming cost V 3 bases and J 3 bases, with 21 bases left between them. The CDR3 runs 17 residues. Germline CDR1 is SGHAT and CDR2 is FQNNGV. The CDR3 spells CASSFKYPGRANYEQYF. CDR3 bases: TGTGCCAGCAGCTTCAAGTACCCCGGACGGGCGAACTACGAGCAGTACTTC.

V and J are TRBV29-1 and TRBJ1-2; D call uncertain. V was shortened by 0 bases and J by 8 bases, with 13 bases between the two germline ends. Germline CDR1 and CDR2: SQVTM and ANQGSEA. This CDR3 has 13 residues. The CDR3 DNA sequence: TGCAGCGTTGAAGATCCCGCGGGATGGGGCTACACCTTC. Translating it yields CSVEDPAGWGYTF.

The CDR3 coding sequence is TGTGCCAGCAGTGAAGCGGGAGGGCCCAATGAGCAGTTCTTC. This gives the protein CASSEAGGPNEQFF. The gene calls are TRBV2 and TRBJ2-1, with 7 bases matching TRBD2. The CDR3 is made up of 14 amino acids. Germline V gene sequence: CDR1 SNHLY, CDR2 FYNNEI. V was clipped by 0 bases and J by 6 bases; unmatched bases: 2.

The chain combines TRBV9 with TRBJ2-1; D ambiguous. Germline V CDR1 and CDR2: SGDLS, YYNGEE. The CDR3 has 15 amino acids. Trimming cost V 4 bases and J 8 bases, with 19 bases left between them. The CDR3 DNA is TGTGCCAGCAGCAAAGGACCTGCAATGGCCGATGAGCAGTTCTTC. Translating gives CASSKGPAMADEQFF.

The V gene is TRBV6-1, the J gene TRBJ2-7, with TRBD1 identical over 9 bases. J was trimmed by 7 bases and V by 4 bases; bases with no gene match: 5. The germline gives CDR1 MNHNS, CDR2 SASEGT. This CDR3 is 13 amino acids long. CDR3 DNA: TGTGCCAGCAGTGGGGACAGGGCGAGGGAGCAGTACTTC. Residues: CASSGDRAREQYF.

This clone was seen many times. The chain is built from TRBV6-5 and TRBJ2-7; D might be TRBD1 (5 bases). Trimming stripped 8 bases from V and 0 bases from J, with 14 bases between. This CDR3 contains 14 residues. The V gene's germline CDR1 is MNHEY and CDR2 SVGAGI. The CDR3 region is CASSLYRSSYEQYF. The CDR3 DNA reads as TGTGCCAGCTCACTGTACAGGAGCTCCTACGAGCAGTACTTC.

As regards this clone: One junction end disagrees with the germline gene, perhaps due to a read error. The rearrangement uses TRBV28 and TRBJ1-4, with D uncertain. CDR3 length: 13 amino acids. Germline loops: CDR1 MDHEN, CDR2 SYDVKM. Here the CDR3 DNA reads TGTGCCAGCACTTTACTGGTGGATGAAAAACTGTTTTTT. Translating it yields CASTLLVDEKLFF.

J is TRBJ1-2 and V is TRBV2; D remains ambiguous. This CDR3 has 11 residues. V lost 2 bases to trimming and J lost 6 bases, with 4 bases between them. CDR1 and CDR2 from the germline V gene are SNHLY and FYNNEI. CDR3 region: CASSEKNGYTF. CDR3 DNA: TGTGCCAGCAGTGAAAAGAATGGCTACACCTTC.

Worth noting for this clone: Its ends do not fully match the called genes, so a read error is possible. The chain is built from TRBV7-7 and TRBJ2-7; 7 bases match TRBD2. CDR1 and CDR2 from the germline V gene are SSHAT and FNYEAQ (reference sequence). The length of the CDR3 is 16 residues. The chain's CDR3 is CASSLGLAGEEEEQYF. For the CDR3, the DNA is TGTGCTAGCAGCTTAGGCCTTGCGGGAGAGGAGGAGGAGCAGTACTTC.

The genes are TRBV18 and TRBJ2-7; D remains unclear. Trimming pared 0 bases from V and 3 bases from J, leaving 9 bases between. The V gene's germline CDR1 is KGHSH and CDR2 LQKENI. The CDR3 has 14 residues. The CDR3 DNA follows: TGTGCCAGCTCACCACCGAACGAAAGCTACGAGCAGTACTTC. It specifies CASSPPNESYEQYF.

The chain employs TRBV7-2 and TRBJ1-5; D may be TRBD1 (5 bases). Trimming shortened V by 5 bases and J by 7 bases, and 15 bases separated the two germline ends. CDR3 size: 14 residues. Germline-derived CDR1 and CDR2 are SGHTA and FQGNSA. CDR3: CASSTLGGSQPQHF. The CDR3 nucleotides are TGTGCCAGCAGCACCCTGGGGGGGAGCCAGCCCCAGCATTTT.

The chain is built from TRBV18 and TRBJ1-1; a possible D gene is TRBD1 (6 bases). Germline V gene lookup returns CDR1 KGHSH and CDR2 LQKENI. This CDR3 spans 14 amino acids. The V end lost 3 bases, the J end lost 2 bases, and 10 bases lay between the germline ends. The chain's CDR3 is CASSPQGTNTEAFF. CDR3 bases: TGTGCCAGCTCACCCCAGGGGACCAACACTGAAGCTTTCTTT.